This paragraph covers one T cell receptor beta chain sequence. Its matching antigen is unknown. The data stem from a study of shared clonotypes between healthy human individuals. Looking at the study overall: Three plates each covered CD4 naive and memory; CD8 naive two, CD8 memory one. Study-wide results and limits: Read depth was anticipated to influence clonotype sharing among donors. Naive subsets generally exceeded memory subsets in estimated richness.

CD8 cells classed as naive were CD45RO-negative and positively selected for CCR7, excluding terminally differentiated effector memory CD45RA+ cells. Profiling relied on immunoSEQ multiplex PCR, and the TCRdb table lists in-frame clones only, not all of them. The table lists a few hundred thousand clones, just under 97% of them singletons, with 0.09% to 0.13% in the top ten. Trimming removed 0 bases from V and 8 bases from J; junction bases left unmatched: 8. There are 17 residues in the CDR3. CDR1 is SGHKS, CDR2 YYEKEE, per germline (reference sequence). The chain links TRBV5-5 to TRBJ2-1; 13 bases match TRBD2. This sequence was found in a woman between 25 and 40 years old in good health. The sequenced sample was naive CD8+ T cells sorted from blood. CDR3 residues: CASSLAVLGLAGDEQFF. The CDR3 region has the DNA TGTGCCAGCAGCTTGGCCGTCCTCGGACTAGCGGGAGATGAGCAGTTCTTC.